One and the same sample provided the 25 T cell receptor beta chains below, sequenced in a study of beta chain features in type 1 diabetes. The whole isolated RNA underwent reverse transcription, so sequencing captured expressed TCRB transcripts. Profiled with immunoSEQ multiplex PCR; TCRdb holds only in-frame clones, not every one. The data show 15,000 to 20,000 clones, with 50% seen just once and approximately 0.42% held by the top ten. What was sequenced was stem cell memory CD4+ T cells from blood. These receptors were collected from a man aged 18-30 years in good health.

The chain links TRBV30 to TRBJ2-1; 10 positions agree with TRBD1. The CDR3 is 15 residues long. Per the germline V gene, CDR1 is GTSNPN and CDR2 is SVGIG (reference sequence). The V segment lost 2 bases and the J segment 7 bases; nucleotides outside the gene matches: 8. The CDR3: CAWSPGQGSRNEQFF. The DNA of the CDR3 is TGTGCCTGGAGTCCGGGACAGGGGTCGAGGAATGAGCAGTTCTTC.

The chain employs TRBV30 and TRBJ1-4; D call uncertain. The germline V and J ends were trimmed by 0 bases and 7 bases, with 15 bases remaining between them. The CDR3 is made up of 15 amino acids. CDR1 is GTSNPN, CDR2 SVGIG, per germline (reference sequence). For the CDR3, the DNA is TGTGCCTGGAGTGTAAGCCAGGAGGGATTTGAAAAACTGTTTTTT. It specifies CAWSVSQEGFEKLFF.

This clone has a handful of counts. The chain has TRBV6-5 and TRBJ1-1; TRBD1 matches 11 bases. CDR1 and CDR2 (germline): MNHEY, SVGAGI. This CDR3 contains 14 residues. J was trimmed by 4 bases and V by 4 bases; bases with no gene match: 2. In DNA form, the CDR3 reads TGTGCCAGCAGTTGGGGACAGGGGGGCACTGAAGCTTTCTTT. Residues: CASSWGQGGTEAFF.

The gene calls are TRBV7-8 and TRBJ1-5; 9 bases align to TRBD1. Germline V gene data show CDR1 as SGHVS and CDR2 as FQNEAQ. The CDR3 length is 16 residues. V lost 2 bases, J lost 2 bases, and 4 bases stayed unmatched. CDR3 DNA sequence: TGTGCCAGCAGCTTATCTACAGGGGGCGGCAATCAGCCCCAGCATTTT. Translated: CASSLSTGGGNQPQHF.

This clone has only a few counts. V usage is TRBV6-5 and J usage is TRBJ2-7; 7 bases align to TRBD1. In germline, CDR1 is MNHEY, CDR2 SVGAGI. The length of the CDR3 is 14 residues. J was trimmed by 3 bases and V by 5 bases; bases with no gene match: 7. The DNA of the CDR3 is TGTGCCAGCAGTCCCCCCCGGGACAGCTACGAGCAGTACTTC. This gives the protein CASSPPRDSYEQYF.

The chain recombines TRBV18 with TRBJ1-1; no clear D gene. The V gene lost 4 bases and the J gene lost 3 bases, with 9 bases spanning the gap. Germline V gives CDR1 KGHSH, CDR2 LQKENI. CDR3 length equals 13 residues. CDR3 in amino acids: CASSLNRDTEAFF. As DNA, the CDR3 is TGTGCCAGCTCACTCAATCGGGACACTGAAGCTTTCTTT.

By its share, this clone is medium-sized (0.01 to 0.1%). The rearrangement uses TRBV7-8 and TRBJ1-1; weak D call: TRBD1 (5 bases). The CDR3 is made up of 16 amino acids. Germline values: CDR1 SGHVS, CDR2 FQNEAQ. The germline V and J ends were trimmed by 0 bases and 1 base, with 12 bases remaining between them. The CDR3 spells CASSLARGFGNTEAFF. CDR3 DNA sequence: TGTGCCAGCAGCTTAGCGCGGGGGTTCGGGAACACTGAAGCTTTCTTT.

In DNA, the CDR3 is TGTGCCAGCAGCTTAGCGCTCGGGAGCACCGGGGAGCTGTTTTTT. It codes for CASSLALGSTGELFF. The rearrangement links TRBV7-2 to TRBJ2-2, with TRBD2 as a possible D gene (6 bases). V was cut by 0 bases and J by 4 bases, with 9 bases left in between. The CDR3 consists of 15 residues. Germline V CDR1 and CDR2: SGHTA, FQGNSA.

This clone turned up a few times. The genes are TRBV10-3 and TRBJ2-1; 7 positions agree with TRBD2. The V segment lost 7 bases and the J segment 4 bases; nucleotides outside the gene matches: 4. The CDR3 spans 13 residues. Germline assignment: CDR1 ENHRY and CDR2 SYGVKD. The CDR3 spells CAITSGTYNEQFF. In nucleotides, the CDR3 is TGTGCCATCACGAGCGGGACGTACAATGAGCAGTTCTTC.

The J gene is TRBJ2-5, the V gene TRBV19; D is perhaps TRBD1 (5 bases). The V end lost 5 bases, the J end lost 2 bases, and 9 bases lay between the germline ends. CDR1 and CDR2 from the germline V gene are LNHDA and SQIVND (reference sequence). The length of the CDR3 is 13 residues. The CDR3 DNA reads as TGTGCCAGTAGTGAGACAGTTCAAGAGACCCAGTACTTC. It codes for CASSETVQETQYF.

This clone has only a few counts. This rearrangement joins TRBV28 to TRBJ2-1; 10 bases match TRBD2. The CDR3 totals 13 residues. Trimming cost V 11 bases and J 6 bases; bases outside gene matches: 7. Germline V gene lookup returns CDR1 MDHEN and CDR2 SYDVKM. CDR3 residues: CAACSGGFNEQFF. As DNA, the CDR3 is TGTGCCGCATGTAGCGGGGGGTTCAATGAGCAGTTCTTC.

This clone appeared a few times. This chain links TRBV19 with TRBJ2-2; the D gene is possibly TRBD2 (5 bases). Trimming shortened V by 1 base and J by 8 bases, and 17 bases separated the two germline ends. The CDR3 contains 16 residues. The germline CDR1 and CDR2 sequences are LNHDA and SQIVND (reference sequence). The CDR3 DNA is TGTGCCAGTAGTATAGTTCCGGCCCACTCGGGGGGGGAGCTGTTTTTT. Residues: CASSIVPAHSGGELFF.

The table lists this clone with a few counts. This CDR3 reads CASRRQGEEKLFF. In DNA, the CDR3 is TGTGCCAGTAGACGGCAGGGGGAAGAAAAACTGTTTTTT. This chain joins TRBV19 and TRBJ1-4; 7 nucleotides align to TRBD1. With V trimmed by 6 bases and J by 8 bases, 6 bases remained unmatched. Germline V gene data show CDR1 as LNHDA and CDR2 as SQIVND (reference sequence). This CDR3 region has 13 residues.

The chain links TRBV7-2 to TRBJ2-1; 7 nucleotides match TRBD2. The CDR3 is made up of 15 amino acids. Germline V gene data show CDR1 as SGHTA and CDR2 as FQGNSA. With 1 base clipped from V and 0 bases from J, the junction kept 0 bases outside the gene matches. The CDR3 coding sequence is TGTGCCAGCAGCTTAGGGGGGGGCTCCTACAATGAGCAGTTCTTC. Translated, it gives CASSLGGGSYNEQFF.

The chain recombines TRBV9 with TRBJ2-1; D call uncertain. V lost 4 bases to trimming and J lost 4 bases, with 6 bases between them. CDR1 SGDLS and CDR2 YYNGEE come from the germline V gene. The CDR3 length is 12 residues. The CDR3 sequence is CASSTLYNEQFF. The CDR3 bases are TGTGCCAGCAGCACCCTATACAATGAGCAGTTCTTC.

This chain uses TRBV5-6 with TRBJ2-7; 7 bases align to TRBD1. V was clipped by 2 bases and J by 3 bases; unmatched bases: 5. Germline lookup yields CDR1 SGHDT and CDR2 YYEEEE. The CDR3 length is 14 residues. The CDR3 is CASSFLRDSYEQYF. DNA of the CDR3: TGTGCCAGCAGCTTTCTTCGGGACAGCTACGAGCAGTACTTC.

This clone was recorded a few times. The chain has TRBV7-2 and TRBJ2-7, with TRBD1 matching over 9 bases. V dropped 2 bases and J dropped 6; count of bases not matched to a gene: 11. In germline, CDR1 is SGHTA, CDR2 FQGNSA. This CDR3 is built from 16 residues. CDR3 residues: CASSLIGQGSFSEQYF. The CDR3 DNA is TGTGCCAGCAGCTTAATAGGACAGGGGTCATTTTCCGAGCAGTACTTC.

This clone was observed a few times. CDR3 protein: CASSVSGSEQFF. CDR3 nucleotides: TGTGCCAGCAGCGTAAGCGGGAGCGAACAGTTCTTC. This rearrangement joins TRBV5-4 to TRBJ2-1; 8 bases are shared with TRBD2. Germline V lookup: CDR1 SGHNT, CDR2 YYREEE (reference sequence). The junction had 7 bases not matched to a gene; V was cut back by 4 bases and J by 13 bases. The CDR3 runs to 12 residues.

The gene calls are TRBV6-5 and TRBJ1-1; TRBD1 aligns across 7 bases. With V trimmed by 2 bases and J by 12 bases, 3 bases remained unmatched. This CDR3 comprises 11 residues. Germline loops: CDR1 MNHEY, CDR2 SVGAGI. CDR3 protein: CASSYEGATFF. In nucleotides, the CDR3 is TGTGCCAGCAGTTACGAGGGGGCGACTTTCTTT.

The CDR3 bases are TGTGCCAGCAGCTTAGGGAGCGGGAGGAGGTACGAGCAGTACTTC. It codes for CASSLGSGRRYEQYF. The rearrangement links TRBV7-9 to TRBJ2-7; 9 bases line up with TRBD2. The germline V gene encodes CDR1 SEHNR and CDR2 FQNEAQ (reference sequence). V dropped 1 base and J dropped 4; count of bases not matched to a gene: 5. The CDR3 runs to 15 residues.

This clone has a single count. The J gene is TRBJ2-5, the V gene TRBV6-5, with TRBD2 as a possible D gene (5 bases). CDR3 length: 14 amino acids. Trimming took 2 bases from V and 4 from J, leaving 11 bases between them. In germline, CDR1 is MNHEY, CDR2 SVGAGI. CDR3 residues: CASSYGIARETQYF. The CDR3 region has the DNA TGTGCCAGCAGTTACGGTATAGCGAGAGAGACCCAGTACTTC.

The chain recombines TRBV18 with TRBJ2-2; 7 bases line up with TRBD1. The trim removed 4 bases at V and 2 bases at J, leaving 7 bases unmatched. The CDR3 sequence is 16 residues long. The germline V gene has CDR1 KGHSH and CDR2 LQKENI. CDR3 in amino acids: CASSLRQGPNTGELFF. CDR3 nucleotides: TGTGCCAGCTCACTACGACAGGGCCCTAACACCGGGGAGCTGTTTTTT.

This clone occurred a few times. The chain carries TRBV6-5 and TRBJ1-2, with 10 nucleotides matching TRBD1. CDR1 and CDR2 (germline): MNHEY, SVGAGI. CDR3 size: 14 residues. J lost 2 bases, V lost 6 bases, and 3 bases had no gene match. CDR3 bases: TGTGCCAGCAGGCGGACAGGGGGGAACTATGGCTACACCTTC. This codes for CASRRTGGNYGYTF.

The J gene is TRBJ2-5, the V gene TRBV9; TRBD2 is a possible D gene (7 bases). The CDR3 totals 12 residues. V was clipped by 3 bases and J by 13 bases, with 16 bases between them. Per germline, CDR1 SGDLS and CDR2 YYNGEE. The CDR3 loop reads CASSDEGGGRYF. Written as DNA, the CDR3 is TGTGCCAGCAGCGACGAGGGGGGGGGCAGGTACTTC.

The chain joins TRBV29-1 to TRBJ2-3; maybe TRBD2 (5 bases). Germline CDR1 and CDR2: SQVTM and ANQGSEA. Trimming shortened V by 3 bases and J by 1 base, and 8 bases separated the two germline ends. The CDR3 length is 13 residues. CDR3 protein: CSVEEVGTDTQYF. The CDR3 nucleotides read TGCAGCGTTGAGGAGGTCGGCACAGATACGCAGTATTTT.